One and the same sample provided the 31 T cell receptor beta chains below, sequenced in a study of post-analysis software for immune sequencing data. Study results and limitations: Roughly 5 TRBV segments (TRBV5-6, TRBV5-1 and TRBV20-1 among them) occurred more frequently in patients than in controls.

Unique molecular identifiers featured in each of the TCR beta cDNA libraries. Using its own MiXCR run on the PCR reads, TCRdb lists one record per CDR3 protein. The sample consists of around 770,000 distinct CDR3 sequences, under 60% of them appearing once. No antigen has been assigned to these receptors. Sequenced input: blood. The receptors were gathered from a girl aged 10-17 years with multiple sclerosis.

This clonotype was picked up a small number of times. This chain uses TRBV24-1 with TRBJ2-1; 8 bases are shared with TRBD2. CDR3 length: 13 amino acids. Germline V lookup: CDR1 KGHDR, CDR2 SFDVKD. V lost 8 bases and J lost 7; bases outside the gene matches: 6. CDR3 residues: CATMGASGNEQFF. In DNA, the CDR3 is TGTGCCACCATGGGGGCTAGCGGGAATGAGCAGTTCTTC.

The chain recombines TRBV19 with TRBJ2-7, with a tentative D call TRBD2 (6 bases). Germline V lookup: CDR1 LNHDA, CDR2 SQIVND (reference sequence). The CDR3 length is 14 residues. V lost 6 bases and J lost 4, with 16 bases in between. Written as DNA, the CDR3 is TGTGCCAGTAGCCCGCGGGGATCCGCGTACGAGCAGTACTTC. It codes for CASSPRGSAYEQYF.

This rearrangement joins TRBV20-1 to TRBJ2-3; D remains ambiguous. V lost 0 bases and J 2 bases, leaving 6 bases between the germline ends. Germline lookup yields CDR1 DFQATT and CDR2 SNEGSKA (reference sequence). The CDR3 runs to 13 residues. This chain's CDR3 is CSARDFATDTQYF. CDR3 sequence (DNA): TGCAGTGCTAGAGATTTCGCCACAGATACGCAGTATTTT.

The chain employs TRBV5-5 and TRBJ2-5, with TRBD1 identical over 7 bases. The J call may be wrong; the DNA end is better matched by TRBJ2-1. CDR1 and CDR2 from the germline V gene are SGHKS and YYEKEE (reference sequence). The CDR3 extends over 14 amino acids. The CDR3 loop is CASSFNTGEETQFF. CDR3 coding DNA: TGTGCCAGCAGCTTCAATACAGGGGAAGAGACCCAGTTCTTC.

CDR3 bases: TGTGCCAGCAGCCAAGAAAGCGGGAGGCCGTGGGGAGAGCAGTACTTC. It translates to CASSQESGRPWGEQYF. The chain employs TRBV14 and TRBJ2-7; TRBD2 agrees at 9 bases. With V trimmed by 0 bases and J by 7 bases, 10 bases remained unmatched. The CDR3 length is 16 residues. Germline V lookup: CDR1 SGHDN, CDR2 FVKESK. The full variable domain, its missing parts supplied by reference TRBV14 and TRBJ2-7, is EAGVTQFPSHSVIEKGQTVTLRCDPISGHDNLYWYRRVMGKEIKFLLHFVKESKQDESGMPNNRFLAERTGGTYSTLKVQPAELEDSGVYFCASSQESGRPWGEQYFGPGTRLTVT.

The chain carries TRBV20-1 and TRBJ2-3; the match to TRBD2 covers 13 bases. This CDR3 comprises 16 residues. The trim removed 2 bases at V and 4 bases at J, leaving 6 bases unmatched. Germline lookup yields CDR1 DFQATT and CDR2 SNEGSKA (reference sequence). CDR3 in amino acids: CSARSGLAGVSDTQYF. The CDR3 DNA reads as TGCAGTGCTAGATCAGGACTAGCGGGAGTATCAGATACGCAGTATTTT.

This clonotype was observed a few times. This rearrangement joins TRBV10-3 to TRBJ1-5, with D hard to call. Per the germline V gene, CDR1 is ENHRY and CDR2 is SYGVKD. V lost 0 bases, J lost 9 bases, and 9 bases lay in between. The CDR3 length is 13 residues. The DNA for the CDR3 is TGTGCCATCAGTGAGTCGCCCGACGGGCCCCAGCATTTT. The encoded protein is CAISESPDGPQHF.

This clonotype was observed a handful of times. This chain joins TRBV14 and TRBJ2-7, with 9 bases identical to TRBD2. Germline V lookup: CDR1 SGHDN, CDR2 FVKESK. This CDR3 has 16 amino acids. V lost 1 base to trimming and J lost 3 bases; unmatched junction nucleotides: 7. CDR3 in DNA: TGTGCCAGCAGCCAAGTCAGGGCGGGAGGGTACTACGAGCAGTACTTC. Encoded protein: CASSQVRAGGYYEQYF. Complete variable domain (other parts from reference TRBV14 and TRBJ2-7): EAGVTQFPSHSVIEKGQTVTLRCDPISGHDNLYWYRRVMGKEIKFLLHFVKESKQDESGMPNNRFLAERTGGTYSTLKVQPAELEDSGVYFCASSQVRAGGYYEQYFGPGTRLTVT.

This clonotype was counted between two and nine times. The chain has TRBV7-2 and TRBJ2-3, with 12 bases lining up with TRBD2. Germline lookup yields CDR1 SGHTA and CDR2 FQGNSA. V was clipped by 5 bases and J by 2 bases; unmatched bases: 2. The CDR3 has 15 amino acids. CDR3 in DNA: TGTGCCAGCAGCCGGACTAGCGGGAACACAGATACGCAGTATTTT. Amino acid sequence: CASSRTSGNTDTQYF. Based on the CDR3 plus reference TRBV7-2 and TRBJ2-3, the full variable domain is GAGVSQSPSNKVTEKGKDVELRCDPISGHTALYWYRQSLGQGLEFLIYFQGNSAPDKSGLPSDRFSAERTGGSVSTLTIQRTQQEDSAVYLCASSRTSGNTDTQYFGPGTRLTVL.

A few counts support this clonotype. The chain carries TRBV5-1 and TRBJ1-4; the D is unclear. Germline V gives CDR1 SGHRS, CDR2 YFSETQ. V was cut by 3 bases and J by 8 bases, with 8 bases left in between. This CDR3 contains 12 residues. CDR3 nucleotide sequence: TGCGCCAGCAGCTGGAATCGAGAAAAACTGTTTTTT. Translating gives CASSWNREKLFF.

Concerning this clonotype itself: Sequence at one end of the junction differs from germline and may be a read error. The chain uses TRBV6-5 and TRBJ1-1; no reliable D call. Looked up from germline, CDR1 is MNHEY and CDR2 is SVGAGI. The CDR3 covers 12 residues. This CDR3 is CAGSPPGPEAFF. The CDR3 bases are TGTGCCGGCAGCCCCCCTGGGCCTGAAGCTTTCTTT.

The sample holds a few counts of this clonotype. The J gene is TRBJ2-1, the V gene TRBV6-5; TRBD2 matches 13 bases. CDR1 is MNHEY, CDR2 SVGAGI, per germline. With 0 bases clipped from V and 13 bases from J, the junction kept 15 bases outside the gene matches. The CDR3 is 18 residues long. The CDR3 DNA follows: TGTGCCAGCAGTTACTCCCCCAGGGGGGGACTAGCGGGACTTGGACAGTTCTTC. Translation: CASSYSPRGGLAGLGQFF.

The V call is TRBV29-1, the J call TRBJ2-3; 8 bases agree with TRBD2. Germline loops: CDR1 SQVTM, CDR2 ANQGSEA. CDR3 size: 13 residues. The V gene end was trimmed by 6 bases and the J gene end by 7 bases; junction bases not matched to a gene: 9. CDR3 region: CSVLPGGRNTQYF. For the CDR3, the DNA is TGCAGCGTGTTACCGGGAGGGAGAAATACGCAGTATTTT.

This clonotype was seen repeatedly, ten times or more. The chain is built from TRBV4-2 and TRBJ2-7, with a weak D call TRBD2 (7 bases). Between the trimmed V and J ends, which lost 3 bases and 2 bases, there was a span of 11 bases. This CDR3 contains 14 residues. CDR1 is LGHNA and CDR2 is YNFKEQ in the germline V gene. The CDR3: CASSQGGGPYEQYF. Here the CDR3 DNA reads TGTGCCAGCAGCCAGGGAGGGGGGCCCTACGAGCAGTACTTC.

This clonotype was found a few times. V usage is TRBV11-1 and J usage is TRBJ2-7, with 9 bases aligning to TRBD2. The CDR3 is 15 amino acids. V lost 3 bases, J lost 2 bases, and 5 bases stayed unmatched. Germline V gene lookup returns CDR1 SGHAT and CDR2 FQDESV (reference sequence). CDR3 residues: CASSFWREGAYEQYF. The CDR3 DNA sequence: TGTGCCAGCAGCTTTTGGCGGGAGGGCGCCTACGAGCAGTACTTC.

In this sample, this clonotype turned up once. One base away lies a much larger clone, so this may be a sequencing read error. The chain joins TRBV28 to TRBJ2-3; 12 bases are shared with TRBD2. Looked up from germline, CDR1 is MDHEN and CDR2 is SYDVKM. The ends lost 5 bases at V and 4 bases at J; junction bases unmatched: 10. The length of the CDR3 is 17 residues. The CDR3 is CASSGMIRLAGADTQYF. The CDR3 DNA reads TGTGCCAGCAGTGGGATGATAAGACTAGCGGGAGCAGATACGCAGTATTTT.

This chain links TRBV20-1 with TRBJ2-7; D is unclear. Germline CDR1 DFQATT, CDR2 SNEGSKA (reference sequence). The length of the CDR3 is 16 residues. Trimming cost V 0 bases and J 0 bases, with 15 bases left between them. The CDR3 DNA reads as TGCAGTGCTAGAGATTTAACCAGGCTGACCTCCTACGAGCAGTACTTC. It translates to CSARDLTRLTSYEQYF.

The CDR3 DNA follows: TGCAGCGTTGCACAGGGGAGAGGCTTTGGCGAGCAGTACTTC. Its translation: CSVAQGRGFGEQYF. The V gene is TRBV29-1, the J gene TRBJ2-7; 7 bases are shared with TRBD1. The CDR3 length is 14 residues. V gave up 4 bases and J gave up 6 bases; unmatched junction bases: 12. Germline CDR1 and CDR2: SQVTM and ANQGSEA.

This clonotype showed up just a few times. The gene calls are TRBV5-1 and TRBJ1-4; D unresolved. This CDR3 region has 13 residues. Germline CDR1 reads SGHRS; CDR2 reads YFSETQ. V lost 0 bases and J lost 5, with 5 bases in between. The CDR3 nucleotides read TGCGCCAGCAGCTTGGACAGCAATGAAAAACTGTTTTTT. Residues: CASSLDSNEKLFF.

In its sample, this clonotype was seen once. The gene calls are TRBV7-9 and TRBJ2-7; 15 bases line up with TRBD2. Germline CDR1 reads SEHNR; CDR2 reads FQNEAQ (reference sequence). The CDR3 covers 17 residues. J lost 3 bases, V lost 4 bases, and 7 bases had no gene match. The CDR3 sequence: CASSWGLAGGHYYEQYF. Written as DNA, the CDR3 is TGTGCCAGCAGCTGGGGACTAGCGGGAGGACATTACTACGAGCAGTACTTC.

In its sample, this clonotype was seen a few times. The chain combines TRBV7-9 with TRBJ2-5; 7 bases are a match to TRBD1. Losses at the gene ends were 1 base for V and 2 bases for J; bases not matched to a gene: 7. There are 16 residues in the CDR3. CDR1 and CDR2 from the germline V gene are SEHNR and FQNEAQ (reference sequence). CDR3 nucleotides: TGTGCCAGCAGCTTAGGTGGGCCGGGACAGCAAGAGACCCAGTACTTC. Translating gives CASSLGGPGQQETQYF.

Comment on this clonotype: With a much larger clone just one base away, this may be a read error. The chain recombines TRBV6-5 with TRBJ2-1; weak D call: TRBD1 (6 bases). CDR1 and CDR2 from the germline V gene are MNHEY and SVGAGI. This CDR3 is 15 amino acids long. This CDR3 is CAGSARPTGGGEQFF. The CDR3 DNA is TGTGCCGGCAGCGCCAGACCGACAGGCGGTGGTGAGCAGTTCTTC.

This clonotype has a single count. This rearrangement joins TRBV10-2 to TRBJ2-3; a weak D match, TRBD2 (6 bases). Germline lookup yields CDR1 WSHSY and CDR2 SAAADI. The CDR3 length is 12 residues. Trimming left V 8 bases short and J 1 base short, with 7 bases between. The DNA for the CDR3 is TGCGCCAGCTGCGGGGGCACAGATACGCAGTATTTT. This codes for CASCGGTDTQYF.

The CDR3 protein is CATRGTSGPDPHNEQFF. For the CDR3, the DNA is TGTGCCACCCGGGGGACTAGCGGGCCCGACCCCCACAATGAGCAGTTCTTC. The chain links TRBV15 to TRBJ2-1; 12 nucleotides align to TRBD2. V dropped 8 bases and J dropped 5; count of bases not matched to a gene: 13. This CDR3 is 17 amino acids long. CDR1 and CDR2 from the germline V gene are LNHNV and YYDKDF (reference sequence).

This clonotype was recorded many times. The chain uses TRBV7-2 and TRBJ2-3, with D maybe TRBD2 (6 bases). The germline V and J ends were trimmed by 3 bases and 4 bases, with 8 bases remaining between them. The CDR3 covers 13 residues. CDR1 and CDR2 from the germline V gene are SGHTA and FQGNSA. As DNA, the CDR3 is TGTGCCAGCAGCTTGGGGGGAGCAGATACGCAGTATTTT. This codes for CASSLGGADTQYF. Full variable domain (remainder filled in from reference TRBV7-2 and TRBJ2-3): GAGVSQSPSNKVTEKGKDVELRCDPISGHTALYWYRQSLGQGLEFLIYFQGNSAPDKSGLPSDRFSAERTGGSVSTLTIQRTQQEDSAVYLCASSLGGADTQYFGPGTRLTVL.

In this sample, this clonotype turned up a few times. The rearrangement links TRBV6-5 to TRBJ1-2, with D unresolved. Trimming cost V 5 bases and J 0 bases, with 16 bases left between them. From germline, CDR1 is MNHEY and CDR2 SVGAGI. CDR3 length: 16 amino acids. CDR3 in DNA: TGTGCCAGCAGTACCCTGGTCCAGGCTACTAACTATGGCTACACCTTC. Its protein product is CASSTLVQATNYGYTF.

This clonotype has a handful of counts. The genes are TRBV18 and TRBJ1-2; the D is unclear. Germline assignment: CDR1 KGHSH and CDR2 LQKENI. V was pared by 3 bases and J by 4 bases, with 15 bases between. The CDR3 spans 15 residues. The CDR3 sequence is CASSPPDQAFYGYTF. The CDR3, as DNA: TGTGCCAGCTCACCCCCAGATCAGGCGTTCTATGGCTACACCTTC.

In this sample, this clonotype turned up once. The chain recombines TRBV6-6 with TRBJ2-1; TRBD2 matches 10 bases. V was clipped by 4 bases and J by 10 bases; unmatched bases: 7. Germline loops: CDR1 MNHNY, CDR2 SVGAGI (reference sequence). The CDR3 runs to 14 residues. The CDR3: CASSFAGLASEQFF. The CDR3 DNA sequence: TGTGCCAGCAGTTTCGCGGGACTAGCGTCAGAGCAGTTCTTC.

This clonotype has just one count. The J gene is TRBJ2-3, the V gene TRBV20-1; 9 bases fit TRBD2. CDR3 length: 13 residues. Germline CDR1 DFQATT, CDR2 SNEGSKA (reference sequence). After removal of 6 bases from V and 7 bases from J, the junction contained 8 bases not matched to a gene. The CDR3 region is CSARLADRNTQYF. The CDR3 region has the DNA TGCAGTGCCAGACTAGCGGATCGAAATACGCAGTATTTT.

This clonotype showed up just a few times. V and J are TRBV7-8 and TRBJ2-1, with D unresolved. CDR3 length equals 15 residues. Germline values: CDR1 SGHVS, CDR2 FQNEAQ. Trimming removed 5 bases from V and 7 bases from J, with 18 bases in between. The DNA of the CDR3 is TGTGCCAGCAGCCCTTCAGACCGATCTCGGAATGAGCAGTTCTTC. Protein product: CASSPSDRSRNEQFF.

CDR3 DNA sequence: TGTGCCAGCAGCCCCGCGAGCGGCCGCGATGAGCAGTTCTTC. It codes for CASSPASGRDEQFF. V is TRBV3-1 and J is TRBJ2-1; the D gene is possibly TRBD2 (5 bases). CDR1 is LGHDT and CDR2 is YNNKEL in the germline V gene (reference sequence). The CDR3 runs 14 residues. Trimming took off 4 bases at V and 8 bases at J, with 15 bases between the two ends.